The T cell receptor beta chain described here comes from a study of blood T cell repertoires in COVID-19 (TCRdb year 2020). Looking at the study overall: The collaborator samples originated in the United States, Italy and Spain and spanned the acute and convalescent phases of COVID-19. The material from the prospective study consisted of cDNA or gDNA derived from T cells, B-cell-depleted T cells, or PBMCs. Subjects who had been exposed to COVID-19, were actively infected with it, or had recovered from it provided the deeply sampled blood TCRbeta repertoires that made up the dataset. The repertoires were released in a freely available public database meant as a resource for research on the immune response to SARS-CoV-2. Samples came from the ongoing ImmuneRACE study (first 160 participants) plus 1,254 subjects from 6 global collaborators. Nearly every sample came with metadata listing a de-identified subject ID, COVID-19 status, age in years and sex. Where available, HLA class I and class II types were obtained from metadata supplied by the sample provider rather than from assay-based typing. Study-wide conclusions, independent of this receptor: The amount of clinical and demographic metadata varied by source and participant and was provided uncurated.

Inclusive of the bounding cysteine and phenylalanine, the CDR3 is 17 residues long. Only the CDR3 portion is preserved as DNA: 51 bases, with reading frame beginning at the first base. From the germline V gene (reference sequence), CDR1 is LNHDA and CDR2 is SQIVND. The junction shows trimming of 3 bases on V and 0 bases on J, plus 17 bases between the germline ends. TCRbeta CDR3 regions were amplified from genomic DNA by means of the immunoSEQ Assay, a bias-controlled multiplex PCR. As for the authors' bioinformatics: Nucleated cell counts per sample were estimated from amplification of reference gene primers within the assay. To quantify the absolute abundance of each unique TCRbeta CDR3 rearrangement, sequence reads were collapsed and filtered. For each sample, productive Simpson clonality was calculated by taking the square root of Simpson's diversity index across productive rearrangements. TCRdb mirrors the immuneACCESS table, restricted to in-frame sequences. Some clones are absent from its copies; in checked studies, under half trace to an unresolved V gene, and the reason for the others is unknown. V and J calls and clone size come straight from that table; D and trimming were deduced from the DNA. The sample profile shows about 330,000 clones; roughly 88% of them were found once. Jointly, the top ten make up roughly 1.6% of the sample.

Whole blood was collected in K2EDTA tubes by collaborating institutions according to the institutions' own protocols. Collaborator samples were shipped for TCRbeta analysis as frozen whole blood, isolated PBMCs, or DNA extracted from either sample type. On this clone itself: What this receptor recognizes is not known. No much larger clonotype is one base removed from it; base qualities were not supplied.

The receptor was derived from a woman between 45 and 65 years old with acute or convalescent COVID-19. Specimen: peripheral blood. This receptor chain uses TRBV19 and TRBJ1-1, with no confidently assigned D gene. The nucleotides are TGTGCCAGTAGTATGGAAAGCTTCGGCGGCATGAACACTGAAGCTTTCTTT. It codes for CASSMESFGGMNTEAFF.